Sequencing of this T cell receptor (beta chain) was carried out in a study of blood T cells in healthy people across ages. Study observations and caveats: Calculation of diversity from one million T cells yielded estimates considered to be underestimates. Roughly linear declines in TCR beta diversity per million T cells occurred with age.

Of note for this clonotype: The target antigen is unknown.

Using a J-beta primer mix together with a sample-barcoded 5' primer, a second PCR was run for roughly 7 to 12 cycles. A tag from a template-switch adaptor with 12 random nucleotides marked each cDNA molecule. Using its own MiXCR run on the 5' RACE reads, TCRdb lists one record per CDR3 protein. The table has roughly 1,300,000 distinct CDR3 sequences, approximately 63% seen once; the top ten hold 5.5% to 8%. The germline V and J ends were trimmed by 1 base and 0 bases, with 10 bases remaining between them. This CDR3 is built from 16 residues. Per germline, CDR1 SGHRS and CDR2 YFSETQ. Caucasian individuals from Russia who were healthy and aged about 6 to 100 acted as donors.

This clonotype originated in a man aged 18 to 35 in good health. Specimen: blood. The V gene is TRBV5-1, the J gene TRBJ2-2; D is unresolved. In DNA, the CDR3 is TGCGCCAGCAGCTTGATAGTGGCAGCGAACACCGGGGAGCTGTTTTTT. Its translation: CASSLIVAANTGELFF.